The sequence of this T cell receptor beta chain was determined in a study of beta chain features in type 1 diabetes. Overall study results and limits: TCRB repertoires of naive, central memory and Treg cells appeared more similar among patients than among healthy donors. For Type 1 diabetes patients, all four CD4+ subsets carried TCRB CDR3s that were moderately but significantly shorter. Whether HLA type influences TCRB rearrangement remained unresolved here.

CDR3 length: 15 residues. Per germline, CDR1 SQVTM and CDR2 ANQGSEA. Trimming at V came to 5 bases and at J to 3 bases, leaving 11 bases not matched to a gene. With respect to this clone: The antigen is not known.

Via CD45RO/CCR7/CD25/CD127/CD95/CD27, cells of the CD4+ naive, central memory, regulatory and stem cell-like memory subsets were sorted. TCRB transcripts that were expressed got sequenced, as all of the isolated RNA had been reverse transcribed. Reads from naive, central memory and regulatory T cell samples averaged about 3.9 million. This table comes from immunoSEQ multiplex PCR, and its TCRdb copy is limited to in-frame clones, with some not included. The sample has hundreds of thousands of clones, roughly 13% seen once. The TCR was taken from a man aged 18 to 30 with type 1 diabetes. The chain links TRBV29-1 to TRBJ1-2; 8 bases map to TRBD1. Sequencing was done on a sample of naive CD4+ T cells from blood. This CDR3 reads CSVPRQGLLDYGYTF. The CDR3 region has the DNA TGCAGCGTTCCTAGACAGGGGCTCTTGGACTATGGCTACACCTTC. The variable domain in full, with the rest retrieved from reference TRBV29-1 and TRBJ1-2, is SAVISQKPSRDICQRGTSLTIQCQVDSQVTMMFWYRQQPGQSLTLIATANQGSEATYESGFVIDKFPISRPNLTFSTLTVSNMSPEDSSIYLCSVPRQGLLDYGYTFGSGTRLTVV.